The T cell receptor (beta chain) under discussion was sequenced for a study of post-analysis software for immune sequencing data. Germline loops: CDR1 ENHRY, CDR2 SYGVKD. V dropped 7 bases and J dropped 3 bases, with 7 bases sitting between them. This CDR3 has 11 residues. Study-level points and caveats: With TRBV5-6, TRBV5-1 and TRBV20-1 included, 5 or 6 TRBV segments were more frequent in patients than in controls. Strong co-clustering by F measure was seen for same-batch samples.

Note on this clonotype: Its antigen is undetermined.

Tagging with unique molecular identifiers was a feature of the TCR beta cDNA libraries. Each batch of about 0.95 to 10 million T cells produced roughly 0.5 million cDNA molecules. TCRdb independently ran MiXCR on the PCR reads; one entry per CDR3 protein. The sample shows fewer than 850,000 distinct CDR3 sequences, about 45% of them seen only once. This sequence originates from a girl under 18 with multiple sclerosis. The rearrangement links TRBV10-3 to TRBJ2-7; D ambiguous. The sequenced sample was blood. The CDR3 coding sequence is TGTGCCATCACCTCAGGCTACGAGCAGTACTTC. Residues: CAITSGYEQYF.